Below are 30 T cell receptor beta chains sequenced from a single sample in a study of T cells in Graves' hyperthyroidism and ophthalmopathy. The investigators amplified TCR beta CDR3 regions from RNA transcripts. HTBI primers were employed in a first-round RT-PCR of the TCR CDR3. TCRdb reprocessed the multiplex PCR reads via MiXCR and lists one record per CDR3 protein. Among 250,000 or so distinct CDR3 sequences listed, 12% to 15% were seen once. Material: blood. These receptors were obtained from a woman between 50 and 59 years old with Graves' hyperthyroidism that later progressed to Graves' ophthalmopathy.

The table lists this clonotype with many counts. The genes are TRBV7-2 and TRBJ2-7, with D maybe TRBD2 (6 bases). CDR3 size: 15 residues. The V end lost 1 base, the J end lost 5 bases, and 15 bases lay between the germline ends. The germline V gene has CDR1 SGHTA and CDR2 FQGNSA. The CDR3 bases are TGTGCCAGCAGCTTAGTGGTCACTAGCTTCCACGAGCAGTACTTC. Translated, it gives CASSLVVTSFHEQYF.

The table lists this clonotype with many counts. CDR3 loop: CASSRLDRAPYEQYF. DNA of the CDR3: TGCGCCAGCAGCCGCCTTGACAGGGCCCCCTACGAGCAGTACTTC. The chain has TRBV5-1 and TRBJ2-7, with 7 bases identical to TRBD1. V was clipped by 4 bases and J by 2 bases; unmatched bases: 9. The CDR3 runs 15 residues. Germline CDR1 reads SGHRS; CDR2 reads YFSETQ.

This clonotype has more than one count but fewer than ten. The chain couples TRBV10-3 to TRBJ1-1; D is unclear. The V gene's germline CDR1 is ENHRY and CDR2 SYGVKD. V lost 4 bases and J 4 bases, leaving 10 bases between the germline ends. The CDR3 has 13 residues. The chain's CDR3 is CAISVAEGTEAFF. The CDR3 DNA reads as TGTGCCATCAGTGTCGCGGAAGGCACTGAAGCTTTCTTT.

V usage is TRBV10-3 and J usage is TRBJ2-6; TRBD2 matches 8 bases. The trim removed 8 bases at V and 0 bases at J, leaving 3 bases unmatched. The CDR3 runs to 15 residues. Germline CDR1 is ENHRY and CDR2 is SYGVKD. The CDR3 protein is CAIPGGSSGANVLTF. CDR3 nucleotides: TGTGCCATCCCGGGGGGGAGCTCTGGGGCCAACGTCCTGACTTTC.

A few counts support this clonotype. The chain recombines TRBV7-9 with TRBJ1-1; possibly TRBD1 for D (5 bases). The CDR3 is 15 amino acids. The V end was cut by 0 bases, the J end by 1 base, with 9 bases between. CDR1 SEHNR and CDR2 FQNEAQ come from the germline V gene (reference sequence). For the CDR3, the DNA is TGTGCCAGCAGCTTAGCAGGGGAGGAGAACACTGAAGCTTTCTTT. Translation: CASSLAGEENTEAFF.

CDR3 in amino acids: CASSLDGTRTGTQYF. DNA for the CDR3: TGTGCCAGCAGCTTAGACGGGACCCGTACGGGTACGCAGTATTTT. The V call is TRBV11-2, the J call TRBJ2-3; D tentatively fits TRBD1 or TRBD2 (5 bases each). Germline V gene sequence: CDR1 SGHAT, CDR2 FQNNGV. This CDR3 spans 15 amino acids. The germline V and J ends were trimmed by 0 bases and 8 bases, with 15 bases remaining between them.

The chain couples TRBV7-2 to TRBJ1-3; maybe TRBD1 (5 bases). V was clipped by 5 bases and J by 2 bases, with 13 bases between them. The V gene's germline CDR1 is SGHTA and CDR2 FQGNSA. This CDR3 contains 15 residues. The CDR3 coding sequence is TGTGCCAGCAGCCGGGGGGGGTTCACTGGAAACACCATATATTTT. Translating gives CASSRGGFTGNTIYF.

At least ten counts were recorded for this clonotype. The V call is TRBV10-3, the J call TRBJ1-5, with a possible D match to TRBD1 (5 bases). Trimming removed 4 bases from V and 5 bases from J, with 12 bases in between. Germline lookup yields CDR1 ENHRY and CDR2 SYGVKD. CDR3 length equals 14 residues. The CDR3 region is CAISVGQGDQPQHF. The DNA of the CDR3 is TGTGCCATCAGTGTTGGGCAGGGAGATCAGCCCCAGCATTTT.

Many counts were recorded for this clonotype. The J gene is TRBJ1-2, the V gene TRBV11-1, with D tentatively TRBD1 (5 bases). The CDR3 sequence is 14 residues long. CDR1 is SGHAT, CDR2 FQDESV, per germline (reference sequence). V was shortened by 3 bases and J by 4 bases, with 12 bases between the two germline ends. The CDR3 bases are TGTGCCAGCAGCTTGACCCCGGGGACCTATGGCTACACCTTC. Its translation is CASSLTPGTYGYTF.

This clonotype was recorded at least ten times. The chain uses TRBV11-2 and TRBJ2-5; the D gene is possibly TRBD1 (5 bases). Germline V lookup: CDR1 SGHAT, CDR2 FQNNGV. The ends were cut back, 6 bases at V and 7 bases at J, with 12 bases in the middle. This CDR3 spans 12 amino acids. CDR3 DNA sequence: TGTGCCAGCAGGGGCAGGGCGCGGACCCAGTACTTC. This sequence encodes CASRGRARTQYF.

The chain recombines TRBV15 with TRBJ1-5; 8 bases align to TRBD1. V shed 3 bases and J 4 bases; nucleotides not matched to a gene: 5. Germline values: CDR1 LNHNV, CDR2 YYDKDF (reference sequence). This CDR3 is 15 amino acids long. The CDR3, as DNA: TGTGCCACCAGCAGTGACAGGGGATGGAATCAGCCCCAGCATTTT. Protein sequence: CATSSDRGWNQPQHF.

This clonotype was picked up many times. For the CDR3, the DNA is TGTGCCAGCACCCGGGACACCACAGAGTCCCTCCACTTT. Amino acids: CASTRDTTESLHF. The chain links TRBV11-3 to TRBJ1-6, with a possible D match to TRBD1 (6 bases). This CDR3 contains 13 residues. CDR1 is SGHNT, CDR2 YENEEA, per germline. V was cut by 7 bases and J by 14 bases, with 18 bases left in between.

J is TRBJ2-7 and V is TRBV9, with D perhaps being TRBD1 or TRBD2 (6 bases each). This CDR3 is built from 15 residues. V gave up 0 bases and J gave up 6 bases, with 16 bases separating them. Germline loops: CDR1 SGDLS, CDR2 YYNGEE. This CDR3 reads CASSVEGGSTREQYF. In nucleotides, the CDR3 is TGTGCCAGCAGCGTAGAAGGGGGGTCAACACGCGAGCAGTACTTC. The full variable domain, rest sourced from reference TRBV9 and TRBJ2-7, is DSGVTQTPKHLITATGQRVTLRCSPRSGDLSVYWYQQSLDQGLQFLIQYYNGEERAKGNILERFSAQQFPDLHSELNLSSLELGDSALYFCASSVEGGSTREQYFGPGTRLTVT.

This clonotype was counted many times. The rearrangement uses TRBV2 and TRBJ1-3; D gene uncertain. The germline V gene encodes CDR1 SNHLY and CDR2 FYNNEI. The ends were cut back, 4 bases at V and 0 bases at J, with 13 bases in the middle. The CDR3 totals 16 residues. Here the CDR3 DNA reads TGTGCCAGCAGTGTATTCGGCCTCAGCTCTGGAAACACCATATATTTT. Protein product: CASSVFGLSSGNTIYF.

The table lists this clonotype with many counts. The chain employs TRBV18 and TRBJ2-5, with a possible D match to TRBD2 (6 bases). The V end was cut by 3 bases, the J end by 5 bases, with 16 bases between. The CDR3 is made up of 15 amino acids. CDR1 and CDR2 (germline): KGHSH, LQKENI. CDR3: CASSPSTSSKETQYF. For the CDR3, the DNA is TGTGCCAGCTCACCGTCGACTAGTAGTAAGGAGACCCAGTACTTC.

In its sample, this clonotype was seen a few times. The V gene is TRBV30, the J gene TRBJ1-1, with TRBD1 as a possible D gene (5 bases). This CDR3 region has 15 residues. The V and J ends lost 0 bases and 4 bases respectively, with 15 bases between them. Germline V gene lookup returns CDR1 GTSNPN and CDR2 SVGIG (reference sequence). This chain's CDR3 is CAWSVEGQFGTEAFF. The CDR3 nucleotides read TGTGCCTGGAGTGTGGAGGGGCAATTCGGCACTGAAGCTTTCTTT.

In its sample, this clonotype was seen many times. The rearrangement joins TRBV5-1 to TRBJ2-2, with 7 bases aligning to TRBD1. The junction had 4 bases not matched to a gene; V was cut back by 4 bases and J by 1 base. Germline V CDR1 and CDR2: SGHRS, YFSETQ. The CDR3 loop spans 15 amino acids. The CDR3 DNA reads as TGCGCCAGCAGCCGGGACAGCATGAACACCGGGGAGCTGTTTTTT. Protein sequence: CASSRDSMNTGELFF.

This chain joins TRBV5-5 and TRBJ1-5; TRBD1 might be the D (5 bases). Germline V gene lookup returns CDR1 SGHKS and CDR2 YYEKEE (reference sequence). The CDR3 consists of 14 residues. The ends were cut back, 0 bases at V and 6 bases at J, with 10 bases in the middle. CDR3 sequence: CASSLGGEGQPQHF. The CDR3 nucleotides read TGTGCCAGCAGCTTGGGAGGGGAGGGTCAGCCCCAGCATTTT.

The genes are TRBV18 and TRBJ2-1; D may be TRBD1 or TRBD2 (5 bases each). The CDR3 extends over 16 amino acids. Trimming pared 3 bases from V and 9 bases from J, leaving 21 bases between. CDR1 KGHSH and CDR2 LQKENI come from the germline V gene. CDR3 sequence: CASSPLVGLGSAEQFF. CDR3 DNA: TGTGCCAGCTCACCCCTTGTGGGGCTAGGGAGTGCTGAGCAGTTCTTC.

In its sample, this clonotype was seen many times. The rearrangement links TRBV2 to TRBJ1-1; D is possibly TRBD1 (6 bases). CDR1 SNHLY and CDR2 FYNNEI come from the germline V gene. V was cut by 6 bases and J by 4 bases, with 12 bases left in between. This CDR3 is built from 13 residues. The CDR3 bases are TGTGCCAGCAGGGCAGGGGAGGCCACTGAAGCTTTCTTT. Its protein product is CASRAGEATEAFF.

This clonotype was counted between two and nine times. The CDR3: CASTSGINNEQFF. The CDR3 DNA is TGTGCCAGTACTAGCGGGATCAACAATGAGCAGTTCTTC. The chain couples TRBV19 to TRBJ2-1; 9 bases are shared with TRBD2. Unmatched junction bases numbered 3, after V lost 7 bases and J lost 5 bases. Looked up from germline, CDR1 is LNHDA and CDR2 is SQIVND (reference sequence). The CDR3 has 13 residues.

This clonotype was seen repeatedly, ten times or more. The chain couples TRBV11-2 to TRBJ2-1; D possibly corresponds to TRBD2 (5 bases). Per the germline V gene, CDR1 is SGHAT and CDR2 is FQNNGV. CDR3 length: 13 residues. V lost 5 bases, J lost 10 bases, and 15 bases lay in between. The CDR3 nucleotides are TGTGCCAGCAGCACCCACGGGGAAACAGAGCAGTTCTTC. This gives the protein CASSTHGETEQFF.

At least ten counts were recorded for this clonotype. The junction and the germline gene differ at one end; a read error may be behind it. The V and J genes are TRBV5-1 and TRBJ1-1; 8 bases match TRBD1. In germline, CDR1 is SGHRS, CDR2 YFSETQ. CDR3 length equals 13 residues. The CDR3 spells CASSDRGGTEAFF. In DNA form, the CDR3 reads TGTGCCAGCAGCGACAGGGGAGGCACTGAAGCTTTCTTT.

As to this clonotype: This may be a read error: a much more frequent sequence differs by one nucleotide. This chain connects TRBV27 to TRBJ2-1, with unresolved D. The CDR3 totals 11 residues. Germline-derived CDR1 and CDR2 are MNHEY and SMNVEV (reference sequence). Here the CDR3 reads CGSRSNNERFF. CDR3 DNA: TGTGGCAGCCGGTCCAACAATGAGCGGTTCTTC.

This clonotype was found a few times. The chain recombines TRBV9 with TRBJ1-1; 7 bases are a match to TRBD1. The V gene end was trimmed by 4 bases and the J gene end by 1 base; junction bases not matched to a gene: 10. There are 16 residues in the CDR3. From germline, CDR1 is SGDLS and CDR2 YYNGEE. The CDR3 nucleotides read TGTGCCAGCAGCTACAACCCCGACAGGGCGAACACTGAAGCTTTCTTT. Protein sequence: CASSYNPDRANTEAFF.

Note on this clonotype: A much larger clone sits a single nucleotide away, making a read error possible. The rearrangement links TRBV5-5 to TRBJ1-4, with D possibly matching TRBD1 (5 bases). V was cut by 2 bases and J by 8 bases, with 7 bases left in between. Looked up from germline, CDR1 is SGHKS and CDR2 is YYEKEE (reference sequence). This CDR3 comprises 12 residues. For the CDR3, the DNA is TGTGCCAGCAGCTTAGGGGTCGAAAAACTGTTTTTT. It encodes CASSLGVEKLFF.

This clonotype was seen repeatedly, ten times or more. The chain recombines TRBV13 with TRBJ1-5, with TRBD1 as a possible D gene (5 bases). CDR1 is PRHDT and CDR2 is FYEKMQ in the germline V gene (reference sequence). The CDR3 covers 14 residues. V was shortened by 4 bases and J by 1 base, with 8 bases between the two germline ends. The CDR3, as DNA: TGTGCCAGCAGCTCCAGGGTAAGCAATCAGCCCCAGCATTTT. Amino acid sequence: CASSSRVSNQPQHF.

Ten or more counts support this clonotype. The chain joins TRBV2 to TRBJ2-7, with 8 bases fitting TRBD2. Per the germline V gene, CDR1 is SNHLY and CDR2 is FYNNEI. J gave up 0 bases and V 5 bases, and 3 bases lay outside the gene matches. The CDR3 covers 14 residues. This CDR3 reads CASSNSGVSYEQYF. Written as DNA, the CDR3 is TGTGCCAGCAGTAATAGCGGGGTCTCCTACGAGCAGTACTTC.

This sequence joins TRBV19 and TRBJ2-5; no definite D call. Per germline, CDR1 LNHDA and CDR2 SQIVND (reference sequence). Trimming removed 3 bases at V and 2 bases at J, with 7 bases between. There are 13 residues in the CDR3. The DNA of the CDR3 is TGTGCCAGTAGTATTGGCCGACAAGAGACCCAGTACTTC. Protein product: CASSIGRQETQYF.

The V gene is TRBV7-9, the J gene TRBJ1-5, with D possibly TRBD1 on 6 matching bases. Germline CDR1 SEHNR, CDR2 FQNEAQ (reference sequence). V lost 5 bases to trimming and J lost 5 bases, with 25 bases between them. This CDR3 has 18 amino acids. The CDR3 reads CASSARPRDRLGDQPQHF. Written as DNA, the CDR3 is TGTGCCAGCAGCGCCAGACCCAGAGACAGGCTGGGAGATCAGCCCCAGCATTTT.